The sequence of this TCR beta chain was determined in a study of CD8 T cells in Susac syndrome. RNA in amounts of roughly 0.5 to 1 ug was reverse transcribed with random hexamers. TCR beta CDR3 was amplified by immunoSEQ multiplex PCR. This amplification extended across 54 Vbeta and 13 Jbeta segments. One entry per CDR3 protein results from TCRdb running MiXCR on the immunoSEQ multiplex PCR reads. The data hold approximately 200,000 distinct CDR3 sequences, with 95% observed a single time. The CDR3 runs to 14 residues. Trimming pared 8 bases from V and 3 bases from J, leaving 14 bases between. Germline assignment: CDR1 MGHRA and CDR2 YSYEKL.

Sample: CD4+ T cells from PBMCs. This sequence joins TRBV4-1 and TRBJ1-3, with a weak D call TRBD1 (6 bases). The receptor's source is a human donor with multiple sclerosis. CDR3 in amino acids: CASGARGDGNTIYF. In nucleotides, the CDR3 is TGCGCCAGCGGGGCCAGGGGCGATGGAAACACCATATATTTT.